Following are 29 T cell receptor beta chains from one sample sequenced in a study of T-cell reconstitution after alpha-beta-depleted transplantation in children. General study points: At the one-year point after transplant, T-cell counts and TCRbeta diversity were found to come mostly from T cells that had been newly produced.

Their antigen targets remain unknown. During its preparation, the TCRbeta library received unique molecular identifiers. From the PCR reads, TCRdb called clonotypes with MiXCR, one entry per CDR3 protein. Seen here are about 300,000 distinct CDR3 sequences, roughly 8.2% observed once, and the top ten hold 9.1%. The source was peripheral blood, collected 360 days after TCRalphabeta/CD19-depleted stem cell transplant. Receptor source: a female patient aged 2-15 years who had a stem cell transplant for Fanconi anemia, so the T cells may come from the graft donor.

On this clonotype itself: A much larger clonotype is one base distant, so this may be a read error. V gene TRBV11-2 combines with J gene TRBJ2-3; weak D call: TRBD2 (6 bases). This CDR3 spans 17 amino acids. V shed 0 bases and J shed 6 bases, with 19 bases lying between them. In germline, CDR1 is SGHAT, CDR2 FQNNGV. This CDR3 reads CASSLDREGLHSDTQYF. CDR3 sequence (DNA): TGTGCCAGCAGCTTAGATCGGGAAGGACTACATTCGGATACGCAGTATTTT.

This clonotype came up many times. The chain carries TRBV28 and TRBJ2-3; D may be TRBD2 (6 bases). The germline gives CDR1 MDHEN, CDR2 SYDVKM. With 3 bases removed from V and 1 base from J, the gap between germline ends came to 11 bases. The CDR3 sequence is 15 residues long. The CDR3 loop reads CASSFSPSGTDTQYF. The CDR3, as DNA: TGTGCCAGCAGTTTCTCCCCTAGCGGCACAGATACGCAGTATTTT.

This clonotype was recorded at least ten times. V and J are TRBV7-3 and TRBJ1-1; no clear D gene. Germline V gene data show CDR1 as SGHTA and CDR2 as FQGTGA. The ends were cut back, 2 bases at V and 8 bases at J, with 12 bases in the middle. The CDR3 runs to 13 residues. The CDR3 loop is CASSLFGAGEAFF. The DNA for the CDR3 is TGTGCCAGCAGCTTATTTGGTGCTGGAGAAGCTTTCTTT.

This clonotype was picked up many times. The CDR3 loop reads CASSLVAGGNQPQHF. The CDR3 bases are TGTGCCAGCAGCTTAGTAGCAGGGGGCAATCAGCCCCAGCATTTT. V gene TRBV7-2 combines with J gene TRBJ1-5; possibly TRBD1 for D (6 bases). The CDR3 extends over 15 amino acids. V dropped 1 base and J dropped 2 bases, with 9 bases sitting between them. Germline V gives CDR1 SGHTA, CDR2 FQGNSA.

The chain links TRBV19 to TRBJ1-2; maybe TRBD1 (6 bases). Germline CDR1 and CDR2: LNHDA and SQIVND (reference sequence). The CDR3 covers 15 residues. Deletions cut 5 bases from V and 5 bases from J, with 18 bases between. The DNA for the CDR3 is TGTGCCAGTAGTCAACCGGGACACCGGGCGTATGGCTACACCTTC. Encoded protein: CASSQPGHRAYGYTF.

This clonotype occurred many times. CDR3 nucleotides: TGTGCCAGCAGCTTAAGGATTGCGCCCAATGAGCAGTTCTTC. It translates to CASSLRIAPNEQFF. The gene calls are TRBV7-2 and TRBJ2-1; the D is unclear. V shed 2 bases and J shed 6 bases, with 11 bases lying between them. Germline assignment: CDR1 SGHTA and CDR2 FQGNSA. The CDR3 has 14 amino acids.

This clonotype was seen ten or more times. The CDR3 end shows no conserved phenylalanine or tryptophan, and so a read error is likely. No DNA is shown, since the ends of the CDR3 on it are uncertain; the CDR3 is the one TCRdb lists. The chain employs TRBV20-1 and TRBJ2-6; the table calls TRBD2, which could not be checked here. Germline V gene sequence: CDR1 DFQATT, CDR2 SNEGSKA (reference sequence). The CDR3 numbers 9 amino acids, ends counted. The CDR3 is CRPRGGRDS.

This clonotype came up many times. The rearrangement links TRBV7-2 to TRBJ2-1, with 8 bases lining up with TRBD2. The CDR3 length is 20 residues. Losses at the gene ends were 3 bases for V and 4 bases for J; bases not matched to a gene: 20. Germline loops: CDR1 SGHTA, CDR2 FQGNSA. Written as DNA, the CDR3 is TGTGCCAGCAGCTTTTTTAAATTCAACGCGGGGGGAGGGATATACAATGAGCAGTTCTTC. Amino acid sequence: CASSFFKFNAGGGIYNEQFF.

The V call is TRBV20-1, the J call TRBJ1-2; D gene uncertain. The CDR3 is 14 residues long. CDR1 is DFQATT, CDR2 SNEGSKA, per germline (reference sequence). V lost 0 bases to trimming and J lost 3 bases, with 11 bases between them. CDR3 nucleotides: TGCAGTGCTAGAGATCCGAAGGGCGACTATGGCTACACCTTC. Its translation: CSARDPKGDYGYTF.

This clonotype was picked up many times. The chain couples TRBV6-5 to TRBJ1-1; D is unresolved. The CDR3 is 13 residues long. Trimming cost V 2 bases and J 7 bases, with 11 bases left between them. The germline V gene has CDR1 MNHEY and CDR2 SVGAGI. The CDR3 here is CASSYAGRFEAFF. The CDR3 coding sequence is TGTGCCAGCAGTTACGCCGGACGGTTTGAAGCTTTCTTT.

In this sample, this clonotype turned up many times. The CDR3 region has the DNA TGTGCCAGCAGCCCTGACAGGTCGTGGGCGGACTACACCGGGGAGCTGTTTTTT. Protein: CASSPDRSWADYTGELFF. This chain connects TRBV5-6 to TRBJ2-2; the D gene is possibly TRBD1 (6 bases). CDR1 SGHDT and CDR2 YYEEEE come from the germline V gene. Trimming left V 4 bases short and J 3 bases short, with 22 bases between. The CDR3 totals 18 residues. Filled out from reference TRBV5-6 and TRBJ2-2, the complete variable domain reads DAGVTQSPTHLIKTRGQQVTLRCSPKSGHDTVSWYQQALGQGPQFIFQYYEEEERQRGNFPDRFSGHQFPNYSSELNVNALLLGDSALYLCASSPDRSWADYTGELFFGEGSRLTVL.

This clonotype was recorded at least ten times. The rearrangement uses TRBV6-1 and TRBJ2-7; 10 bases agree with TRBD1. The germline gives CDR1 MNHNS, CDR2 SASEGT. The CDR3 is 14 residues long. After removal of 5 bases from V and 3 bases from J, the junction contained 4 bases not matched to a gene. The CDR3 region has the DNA TGTGCCAGCAGTCGCTGGGACAGGGGCTACGAGCAGTACTTC. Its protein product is CASSRWDRGYEQYF.

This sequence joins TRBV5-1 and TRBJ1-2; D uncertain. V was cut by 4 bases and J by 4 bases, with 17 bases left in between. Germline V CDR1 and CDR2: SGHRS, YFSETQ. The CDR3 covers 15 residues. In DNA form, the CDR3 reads TGCGCCAGCAGCCTTTACGAAGGGCCTTCCTATGGCTACACCTTC. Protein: CASSLYEGPSYGYTF.

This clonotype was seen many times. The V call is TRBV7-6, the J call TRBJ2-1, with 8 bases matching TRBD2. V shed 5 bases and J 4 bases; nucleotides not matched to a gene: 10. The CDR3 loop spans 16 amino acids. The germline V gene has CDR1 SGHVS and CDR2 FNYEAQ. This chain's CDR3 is CASSPRRRGAYNEQFF. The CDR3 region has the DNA TGTGCCAGCAGCCCTCGTAGGCGGGGGGCGTACAATGAGCAGTTCTTC.

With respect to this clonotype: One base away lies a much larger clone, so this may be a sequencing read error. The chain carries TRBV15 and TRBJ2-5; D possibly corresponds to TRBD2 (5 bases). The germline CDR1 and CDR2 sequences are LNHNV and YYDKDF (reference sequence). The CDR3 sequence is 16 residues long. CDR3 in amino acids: CATSRTRAYMGETQNF. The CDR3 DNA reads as TGTGCCACCAGCAGAACGAGGGCCTACATGGGAGAGACCCAGAACTTC.

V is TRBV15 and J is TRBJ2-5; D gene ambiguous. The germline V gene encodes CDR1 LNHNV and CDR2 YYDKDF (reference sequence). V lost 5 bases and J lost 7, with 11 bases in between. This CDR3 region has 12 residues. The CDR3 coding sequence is TGTGCCACCAGCGGGCCGCTAGGGACCCAGTACTTC. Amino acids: CATSGPLGTQYF.

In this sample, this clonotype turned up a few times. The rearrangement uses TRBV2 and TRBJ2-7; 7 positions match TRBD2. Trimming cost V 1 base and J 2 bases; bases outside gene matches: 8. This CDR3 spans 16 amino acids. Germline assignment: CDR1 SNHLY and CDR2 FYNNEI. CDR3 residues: CASSEEGIAGAYEQYF. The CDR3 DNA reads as TGTGCCAGCAGTGAAGAAGGGATAGCGGGCGCCTACGAGCAGTACTTC.

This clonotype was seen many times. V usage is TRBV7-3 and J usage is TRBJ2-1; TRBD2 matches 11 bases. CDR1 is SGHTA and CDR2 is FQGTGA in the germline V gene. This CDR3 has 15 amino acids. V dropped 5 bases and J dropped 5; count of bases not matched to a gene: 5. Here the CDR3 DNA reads TGTGCCAGCAGCGGTAGCGGGAGGGCCAACAATGAGCAGTTCTTC. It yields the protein CASSGSGRANNEQFF.

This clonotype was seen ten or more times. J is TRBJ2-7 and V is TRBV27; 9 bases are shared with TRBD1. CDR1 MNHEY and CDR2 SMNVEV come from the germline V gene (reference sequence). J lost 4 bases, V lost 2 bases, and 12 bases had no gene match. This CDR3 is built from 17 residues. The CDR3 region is CASSLTGRDRVDYEQYF. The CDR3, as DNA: TGTGCCAGCAGTTTAACGGGACGGGACAGGGTGGATTACGAGCAGTACTTC.

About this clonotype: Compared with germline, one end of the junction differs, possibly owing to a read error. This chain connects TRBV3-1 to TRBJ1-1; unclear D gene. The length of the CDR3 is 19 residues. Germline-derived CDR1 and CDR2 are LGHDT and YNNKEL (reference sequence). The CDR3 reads CARSSLVSPSGGSSTEAFF. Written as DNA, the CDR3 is TGTGCCCGCAGCTCTTTAGTTTCCCCGTCTGGCGGCTCAAGCACTGAAGCTTTCTTT.

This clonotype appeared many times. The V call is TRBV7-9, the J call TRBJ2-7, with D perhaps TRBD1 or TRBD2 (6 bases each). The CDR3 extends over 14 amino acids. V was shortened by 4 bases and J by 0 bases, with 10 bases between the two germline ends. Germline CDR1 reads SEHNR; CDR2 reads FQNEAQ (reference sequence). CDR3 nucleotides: TGTGCCAGCAGCTGGGGGGCTGGCTCCTACGAGCAGTACTTC. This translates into CASSWGAGSYEQYF.

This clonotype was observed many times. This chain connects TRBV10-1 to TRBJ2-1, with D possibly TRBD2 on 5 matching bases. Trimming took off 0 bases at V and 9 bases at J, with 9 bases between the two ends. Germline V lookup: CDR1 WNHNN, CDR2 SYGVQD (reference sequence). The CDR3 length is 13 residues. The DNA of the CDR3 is TGCGCCAGCAGTGAGTCGGGTCGGGGTGAGCAGTTCTTC. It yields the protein CASSESGRGEQFF.

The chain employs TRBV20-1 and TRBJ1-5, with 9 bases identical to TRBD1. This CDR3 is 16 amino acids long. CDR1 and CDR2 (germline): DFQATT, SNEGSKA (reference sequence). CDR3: CCARAPRDRVNQPQHF. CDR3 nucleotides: TGCTGCGCTAGAGCACCCCGGGACAGGGTTAATCAGCCCCAGCATTTT.

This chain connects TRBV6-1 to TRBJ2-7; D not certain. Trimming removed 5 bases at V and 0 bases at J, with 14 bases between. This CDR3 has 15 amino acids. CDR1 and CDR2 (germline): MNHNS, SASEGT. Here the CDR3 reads CASSRRAPFSYEQYF. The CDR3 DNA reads TGTGCCAGCAGTAGACGCGCTCCATTCTCCTACGAGCAGTACTTC.

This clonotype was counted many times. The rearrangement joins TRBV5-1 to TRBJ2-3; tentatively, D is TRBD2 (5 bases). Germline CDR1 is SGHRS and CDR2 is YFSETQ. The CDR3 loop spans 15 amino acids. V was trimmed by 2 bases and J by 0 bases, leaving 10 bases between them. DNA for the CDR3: TGCGCCAGCAGCTTTCCGTTAGCGAGCACAGATACGCAGTATTTT. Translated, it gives CASSFPLASTDTQYF.

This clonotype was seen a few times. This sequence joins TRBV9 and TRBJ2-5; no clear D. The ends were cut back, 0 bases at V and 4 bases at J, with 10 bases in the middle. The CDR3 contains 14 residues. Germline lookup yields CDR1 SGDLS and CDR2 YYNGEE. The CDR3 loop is CASSVGWAGETQYF. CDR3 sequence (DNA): TGTGCCAGCAGCGTAGGTTGGGCCGGAGAGACCCAGTACTTC.

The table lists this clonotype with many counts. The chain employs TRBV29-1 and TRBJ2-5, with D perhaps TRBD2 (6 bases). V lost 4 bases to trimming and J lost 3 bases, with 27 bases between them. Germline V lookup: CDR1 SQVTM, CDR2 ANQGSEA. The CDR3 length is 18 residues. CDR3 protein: CSVVVVGIGGLMKETQYF. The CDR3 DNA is TGCAGCGTTGTAGTCGTAGGGATCGGGGGATTGATGAAAGAGACCCAGTACTTC.

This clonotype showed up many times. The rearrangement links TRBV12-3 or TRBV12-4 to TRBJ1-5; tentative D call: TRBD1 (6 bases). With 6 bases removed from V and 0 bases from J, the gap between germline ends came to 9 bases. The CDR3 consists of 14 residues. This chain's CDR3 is CASSLQGSNQPQHF. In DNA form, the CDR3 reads TGTGCCAGCAGCCTACAGGGTAGCAATCAGCCCCAGCATTTT.

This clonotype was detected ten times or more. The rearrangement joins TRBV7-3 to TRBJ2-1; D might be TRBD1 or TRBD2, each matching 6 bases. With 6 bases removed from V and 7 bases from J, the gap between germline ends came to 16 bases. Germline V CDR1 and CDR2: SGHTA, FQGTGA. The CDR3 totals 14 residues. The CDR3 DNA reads TGTGCCAGCAGTGAGAGGCAGGGGAGGAATGAGCAGTTCTTC. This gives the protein CASSERQGRNEQFF.